This TCR beta chain was sequenced for a study of blood T cell repertoires in COVID-19. Overall study: Acute and convalescent COVID-19 samples came from the United States, Italy and Spain. PBMCs, B-cell-depleted T cells, or T cells provided the cDNA or gDNA that made up the material.

Per the study methods: Cell counts per sample came from amplifying reference gene primers. Sequenced by immunoSEQ multiplex PCR; TCRdb stores in-frame clones only, minus some. V and J calls and clone size are those listed in that table; D and trimming were worked out from the DNA. The data contain approximately 65,000 clones, 88% of them singletons. This clonotype was sampled from a human donor in a cohort sampled during active COVID-19. The sequencing input was peripheral blood.

The CDR3 nucleotides read TGTGCCAGCACGCCTAATGATAACGGAGAGACCCAGTACTTC. It codes for CASTPNDNGETQYF. V gene TRBV21-1 combines with J gene TRBJ2-5; the DNA was not used to check the table's D call, TRBD2. TRBV21-1 is reported as a pseudogene. The CDR3 is 14 residues long.